This T cell receptor beta chain is from a study of tumor-infiltrating lymphocytes in oesophageal squamous cell carcinoma. TCRdb independently ran MiXCR on the PCR reads; one entry per CDR3 protein. The sample has approximately 9,700 distinct CDR3 sequences; roughly three fifths are singletons. J gave up 4 bases and V 5 bases, and 6 bases lay outside the gene matches. Looked up from germline, CDR1 is KGHSH and CDR2 is LQKENI. The CDR3 runs 15 residues. This clonotype was seen repeatedly, ten times or more. The receptor was derived from a male donor with esophageal squamous cell carcinoma. Sequencing was done on a sample of esophageal tumor tissue. J is TRBJ2-2 and V is TRBV18; 8 bases align to TRBD1. CDR3: CASSSTGEATGELFF. Written as DNA, the CDR3 is TGTGCCAGCTCATCGACAGGGGAGGCCACCGGGGAGCTGTTTTTT. The variable domain in full, completed from reference TRBV18 and TRBJ2-2, reads NAGVMQNPRHLVRRRGQEARLRCSPMKGHSHVYWYRQLPEEGLKFMVYLQKENIIDESGMPKERFSAEFPKEGPSILRIQQVVRGDSAAYFCASSSTGEATGELFFGEGSRLTVL.